The entry below gives a single TCR beta chain sequence along with its context. The antigen is not known. At one of its ends the junction is not consistent with the germline gene, which may arise from a read error. The data were produced by immunoSEQ multiplex PCR, yet TCRdb's version contains in-frame clones alone and is incomplete. The data hold around 89,000 clones, with around nine tenths observed a single time. Doses given second, at about 4 or about 12 weeks, were pooled. These data belong to a study of T cell responses to AZD1222 COVID-19 vaccine. Study-wide results and limits: Vaccine-associated CD4 TCRs spanned spike, dominant at 160-218 and 743-854. In a largely white British group with more females than males, clonal diversity was possibly underestimated.

This CDR3 has 15 residues. Germline CDR1 is KGHSH and CDR2 is LQKENI. The material was peripheral blood, obtained 28 days after the second AZD1222 dose. V is TRBV18 and J is TRBJ2-7; 9 bases line up with TRBD2. The source is an adult who received the AZD1222 COVID-19 vaccine. This chain's CDR3 is CASSRRTSESYEQYF. Written as DNA, the CDR3 is TGTGCTAGCTCGCGCAGGACTAGCGAATCCTACGAGCAGTACTTC.